The T cell receptor beta chain described here comes from a study of cytomegalovirus exposure and HLA in healthy donors. Though probably carrying unrecorded immune exposures, donors were nominally healthy at sampling. General study findings and limits: Rare TCR sequences predominated, though certain public TCRs were found in many donors.

Primers included in the PCR were 60 Vbeta and 13 Jbeta primers. Sequencing used immunoSEQ multiplex PCR; TCRdb keeps in-frame clones, though not all of them. The repertoire consists of under 300,000 clones, with approximately 91% occurring once and the leading ten covering 1.7%. A word on this clone: What it binds is unknown.

Germline V gene data show CDR1 as MNHNS and CDR2 as SASEGT. With 4 bases removed from V and 2 bases from J, the gap between germline ends came to 8 bases. The CDR3 is made up of 13 amino acids. The sequence was collected from a girl aged 2 to 10 in good health and CMV-seronegative. Material for sequencing was PBMCs. The chain joins TRBV6-1 to TRBJ1-2, with D maybe TRBD1 (5 bases). The CDR3 DNA is TGTGCCAGCAGTGTAGGGGCGAACTATGGCTACACCTTC. It is translated as CASSVGANYGYTF.